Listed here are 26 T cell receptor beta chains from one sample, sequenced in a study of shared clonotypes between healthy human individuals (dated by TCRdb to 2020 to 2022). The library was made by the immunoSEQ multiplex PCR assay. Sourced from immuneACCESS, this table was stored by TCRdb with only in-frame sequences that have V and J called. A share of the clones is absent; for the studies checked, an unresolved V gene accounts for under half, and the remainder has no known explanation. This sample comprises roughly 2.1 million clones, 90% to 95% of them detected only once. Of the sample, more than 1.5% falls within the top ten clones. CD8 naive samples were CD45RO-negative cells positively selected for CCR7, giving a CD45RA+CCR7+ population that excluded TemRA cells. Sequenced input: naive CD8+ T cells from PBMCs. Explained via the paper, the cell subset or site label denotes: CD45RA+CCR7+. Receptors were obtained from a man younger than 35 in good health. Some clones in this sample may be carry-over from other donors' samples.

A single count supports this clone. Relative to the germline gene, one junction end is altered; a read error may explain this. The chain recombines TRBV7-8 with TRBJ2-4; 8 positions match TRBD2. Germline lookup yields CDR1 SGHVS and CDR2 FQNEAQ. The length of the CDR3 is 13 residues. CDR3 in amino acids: CASSLEVTSVRDF. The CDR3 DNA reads TGTGCCAGCAGCTTAGAGGTGACTAGCGTTAGAGACTTC.

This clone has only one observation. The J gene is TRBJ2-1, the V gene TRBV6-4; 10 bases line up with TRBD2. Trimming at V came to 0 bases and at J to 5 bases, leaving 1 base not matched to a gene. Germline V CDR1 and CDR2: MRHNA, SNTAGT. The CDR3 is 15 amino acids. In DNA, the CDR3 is TGTGCCAGCAGTGACTCGGGACTAGCGCACAATGAGCAGTTCTTC. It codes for CASSDSGLAHNEQFF.

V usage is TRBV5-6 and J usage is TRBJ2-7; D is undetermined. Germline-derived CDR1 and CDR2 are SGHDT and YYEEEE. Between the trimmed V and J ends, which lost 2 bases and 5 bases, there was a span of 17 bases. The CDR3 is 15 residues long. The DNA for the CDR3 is TGTGCCAGCAGCTTTATTGGGTCAGAAGAAAACGAGCAGTACTTC. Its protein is CASSFIGSEENEQYF.

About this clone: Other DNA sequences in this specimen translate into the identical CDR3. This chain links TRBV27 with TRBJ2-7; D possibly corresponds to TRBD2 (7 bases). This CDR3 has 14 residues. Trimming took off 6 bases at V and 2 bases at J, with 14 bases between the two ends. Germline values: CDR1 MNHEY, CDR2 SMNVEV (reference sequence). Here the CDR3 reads CASSYGGATYEQYF. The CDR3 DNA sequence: TGTGCCAGCAGCTATGGGGGGGCGACCTACGAGCAGTACTTC.

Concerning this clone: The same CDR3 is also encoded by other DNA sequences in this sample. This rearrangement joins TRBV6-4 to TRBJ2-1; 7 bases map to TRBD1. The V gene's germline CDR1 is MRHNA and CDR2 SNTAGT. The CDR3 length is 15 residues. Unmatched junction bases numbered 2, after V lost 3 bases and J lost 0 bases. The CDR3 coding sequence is TGTGCCAGCAGTGAATGGGACAGCTCCTACAATGAGCAGTTCTTC. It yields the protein CASSEWDSSYNEQFF.

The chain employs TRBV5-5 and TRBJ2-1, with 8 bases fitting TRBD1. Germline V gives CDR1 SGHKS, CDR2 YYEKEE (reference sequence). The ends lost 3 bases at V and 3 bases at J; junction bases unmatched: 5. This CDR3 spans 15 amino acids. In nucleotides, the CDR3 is TGTGCCAGCAGCTCCCCGGGACAGGTCTACAATGAGCAGTTCTTC. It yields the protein CASSSPGQVYNEQFF.

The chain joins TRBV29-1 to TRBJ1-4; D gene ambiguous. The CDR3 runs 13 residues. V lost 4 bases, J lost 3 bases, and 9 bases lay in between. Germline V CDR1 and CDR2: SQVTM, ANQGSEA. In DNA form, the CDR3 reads TGCAGCGTTGGCCCTGAGGCTAATGAAAAACTGTTTTTT. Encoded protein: CSVGPEANEKLFF.

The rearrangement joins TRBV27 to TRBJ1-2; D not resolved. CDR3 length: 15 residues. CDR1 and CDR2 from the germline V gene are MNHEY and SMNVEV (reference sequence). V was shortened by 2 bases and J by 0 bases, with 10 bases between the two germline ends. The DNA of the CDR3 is TGTGCCAGCAGTTTAAGGACGGGAGCTAACTATGGCTACACCTTC. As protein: CASSLRTGANYGYTF.

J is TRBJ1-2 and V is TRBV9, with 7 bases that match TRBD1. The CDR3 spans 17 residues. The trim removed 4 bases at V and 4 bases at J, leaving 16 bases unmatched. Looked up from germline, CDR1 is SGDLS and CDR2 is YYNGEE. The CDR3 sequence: CASSFHSLGTAAYGYTF. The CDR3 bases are TGTGCCAGCAGCTTCCATTCCCTTGGGACAGCAGCCTATGGCTACACCTTC.

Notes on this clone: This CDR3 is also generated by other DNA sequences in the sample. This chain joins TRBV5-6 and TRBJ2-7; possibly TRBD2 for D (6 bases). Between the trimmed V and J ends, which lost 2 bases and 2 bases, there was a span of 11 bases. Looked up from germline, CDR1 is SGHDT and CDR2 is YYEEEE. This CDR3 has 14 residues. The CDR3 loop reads CASSFGTSTYEQYF. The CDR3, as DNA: TGTGCCAGCAGCTTTGGGACTTCTACCTACGAGCAGTACTTC.

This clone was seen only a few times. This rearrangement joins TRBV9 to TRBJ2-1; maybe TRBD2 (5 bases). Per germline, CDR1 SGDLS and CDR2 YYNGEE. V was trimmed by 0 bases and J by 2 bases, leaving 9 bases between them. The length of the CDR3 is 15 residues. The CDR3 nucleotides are TGTGCCAGCAGCGTAGAGCAGCGGCCCTACAATGAGCAGTTCTTC. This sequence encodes CASSVEQRPYNEQFF.

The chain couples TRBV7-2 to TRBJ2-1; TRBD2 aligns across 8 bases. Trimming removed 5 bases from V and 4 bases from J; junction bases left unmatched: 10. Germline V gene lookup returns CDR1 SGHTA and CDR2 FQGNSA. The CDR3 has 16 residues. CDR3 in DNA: TGTGCCAGCAGCCAGGCCGTCCTAGCGGGTTACAATGAGCAGTTCTTC. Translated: CASSQAVLAGYNEQFF.

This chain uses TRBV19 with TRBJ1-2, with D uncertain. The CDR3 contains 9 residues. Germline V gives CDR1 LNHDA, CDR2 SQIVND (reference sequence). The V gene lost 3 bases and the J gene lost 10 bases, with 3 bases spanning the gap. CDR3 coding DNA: TGTGCCAGTAGTATGCCCTACACCTTC. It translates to CASSMPYTF.

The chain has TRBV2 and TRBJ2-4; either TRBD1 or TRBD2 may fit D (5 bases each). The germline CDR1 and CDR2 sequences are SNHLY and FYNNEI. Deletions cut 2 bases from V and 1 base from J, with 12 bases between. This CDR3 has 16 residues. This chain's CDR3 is CASSESWGKAKNIQYF. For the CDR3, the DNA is TGTGCCAGCAGTGAATCCTGGGGGAAGGCCAAAAACATTCAGTACTTC.

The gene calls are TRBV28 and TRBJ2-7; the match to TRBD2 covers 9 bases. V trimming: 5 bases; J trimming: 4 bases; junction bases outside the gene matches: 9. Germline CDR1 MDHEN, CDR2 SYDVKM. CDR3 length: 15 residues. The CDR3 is CASSPYSGRLYEQYF. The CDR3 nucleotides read TGTGCCAGCAGTCCCTATAGCGGGAGACTTTACGAGCAGTACTTC.

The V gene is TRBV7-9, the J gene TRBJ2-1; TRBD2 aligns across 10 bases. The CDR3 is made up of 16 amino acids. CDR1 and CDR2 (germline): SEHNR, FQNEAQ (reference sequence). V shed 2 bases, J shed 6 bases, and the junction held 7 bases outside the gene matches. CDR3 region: CASSLTSGTSANEQFF. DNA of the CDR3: TGTGCCAGCAGCTTAACGTCCGGGACTAGCGCCAATGAGCAGTTCTTC. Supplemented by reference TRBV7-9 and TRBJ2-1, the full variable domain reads DTGVSQNPRHKITKRGQNVTFRCDPISEHNRLYWYRQTLGQGPEFLTYFQNEAQLEKSRLLSDRFSAERPKGSFSTLEIQRTEQGDSAMYLCASSLTSGTSANEQFFGPGTRLTVL.

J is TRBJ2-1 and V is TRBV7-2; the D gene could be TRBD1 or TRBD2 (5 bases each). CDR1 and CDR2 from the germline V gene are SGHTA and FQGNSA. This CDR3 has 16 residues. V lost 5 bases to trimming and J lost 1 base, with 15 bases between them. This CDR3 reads CASSEWGMGSYNEQFF. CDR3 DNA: TGTGCCAGCAGCGAGTGGGGGATGGGGTCCTACAATGAGCAGTTCTTC. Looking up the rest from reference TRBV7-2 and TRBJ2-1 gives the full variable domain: GAGVSQSPSNKVTEKGKDVELRCDPISGHTALYWYRQSLGQGLEFLIYFQGNSAPDKSGLPSDRFSAERTGGSVSTLTIQRTQQEDSAVYLCASSEWGMGSYNEQFFGPGTRLTVL.

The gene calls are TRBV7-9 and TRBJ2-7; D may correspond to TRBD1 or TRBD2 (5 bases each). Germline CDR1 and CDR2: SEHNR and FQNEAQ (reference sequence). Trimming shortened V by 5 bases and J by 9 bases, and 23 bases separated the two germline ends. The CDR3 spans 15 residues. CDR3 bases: TGTGCCAGCAGCCCTACCCGGGACGGATCCTTGGGGCAGTACTTC. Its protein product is CASSPTRDGSLGQYF.

CDR3 coding DNA: TGTGCCAGCGGATCAACAGGGGGCGACTTGGAGACCCAGTACTTC. Encoded protein: CASGSTGGDLETQYF. This chain links TRBV7-3 with TRBJ2-5, with 9 bases matching TRBD1. V trimming: 8 bases; J trimming: 5 bases; junction bases outside the gene matches: 12. The CDR3 runs to 15 residues. The germline CDR1 and CDR2 sequences are SGHTA and FQGTGA. Full variable domain (missing parts from reference TRBV7-3 and TRBJ2-5): GAGVSQTPSNKVTEKGKYVELRCDPISGHTALYWYRQSLGQGPEFLIYFQGTGAADDSGLPNDRFFAVRPEGSVSTLKIQRTERGDSAVYLCASGSTGGDLETQYFGPGTRLLVL.

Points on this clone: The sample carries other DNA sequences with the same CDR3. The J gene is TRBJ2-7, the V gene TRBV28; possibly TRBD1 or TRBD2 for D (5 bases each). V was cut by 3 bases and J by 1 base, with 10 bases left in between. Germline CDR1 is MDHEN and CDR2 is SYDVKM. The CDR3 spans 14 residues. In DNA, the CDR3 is TGTGCCAGCAGTTTCCGGGGACCATCCTACGAGCAGTACTTC. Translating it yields CASSFRGPSYEQYF.

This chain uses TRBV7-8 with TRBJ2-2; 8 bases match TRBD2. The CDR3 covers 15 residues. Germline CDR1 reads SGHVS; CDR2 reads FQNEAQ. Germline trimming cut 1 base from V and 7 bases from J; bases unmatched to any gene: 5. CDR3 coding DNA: TGTGCCAGCAGCTTAGGAGGGACTAGGGGCGGGGAGCTGTTTTTT. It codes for CASSLGGTRGGELFF.

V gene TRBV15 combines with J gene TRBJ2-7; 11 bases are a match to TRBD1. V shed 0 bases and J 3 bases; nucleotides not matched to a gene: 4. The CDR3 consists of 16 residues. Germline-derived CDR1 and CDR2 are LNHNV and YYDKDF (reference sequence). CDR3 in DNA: TGTGCCACCAGCAGAGATGGGGACAGGGGGAACTACGAGCAGTACTTC. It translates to CATSRDGDRGNYEQYF.

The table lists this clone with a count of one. In DNA, the CDR3 is TGTGCCAGCAGTGATGGGCACTCCGAGCAGTACTTC. Translating gives CASSDGHSEQYF. V usage is TRBV6-4 and J usage is TRBJ2-7; D remains ambiguous. Germline V lookup: CDR1 MRHNA, CDR2 SNTAGT. The CDR3 totals 12 residues. Trimming took 3 bases from V and 6 from J, leaving 9 bases between them.

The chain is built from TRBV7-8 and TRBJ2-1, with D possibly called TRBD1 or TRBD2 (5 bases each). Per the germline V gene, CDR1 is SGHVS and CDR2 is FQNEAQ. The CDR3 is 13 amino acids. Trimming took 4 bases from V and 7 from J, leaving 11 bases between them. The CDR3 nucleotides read TGTGCCAGCAGCTCCAGCTGGGGGAATGAGCAGTTCTTC. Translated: CASSSSWGNEQFF.

Here the CDR3 DNA reads TGTGCCAGCAGACCGACAGTCTACGAGCAGTACTTC. It codes for CASRPTVYEQYF. The chain is built from TRBV28 and TRBJ2-7, with D possibly being TRBD1 (5 bases). Germline loops: CDR1 MDHEN, CDR2 SYDVKM. Trimming cost V 6 bases and J 3 bases, with 9 bases left between them. The CDR3 totals 12 residues.

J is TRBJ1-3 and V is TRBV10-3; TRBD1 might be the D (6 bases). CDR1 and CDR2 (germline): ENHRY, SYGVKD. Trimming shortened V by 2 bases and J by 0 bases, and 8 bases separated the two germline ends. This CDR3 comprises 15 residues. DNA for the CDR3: TGTGCCATCAGTGAGCAGGGGATCTCTGGAAACACCATATATTTT. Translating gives CAISEQGISGNTIYF.